This note documents a single T cell receptor (beta chain) sequence. The data were obtained in a study of T cells in Graves' hyperthyroidism and ophthalmopathy. Germline loops: CDR1 LNHDA, CDR2 SQIVND (reference sequence). The CDR3 covers 13 residues. Trimming stripped 3 bases from V and 4 bases from J, with 9 bases between. Regions amplified from RNA transcripts were the TCR beta CDR3 regions. The HTBI primer set drove a first-round RT-PCR of the TCR CDR3. TCRdb fed the multiplex PCR reads into MiXCR, producing one record per CDR3 protein. The sample has approximately 380,000 distinct CDR3 sequences; less than 20% are singletons.

The TCR comes from a man aged 18 to 35 with Graves' ophthalmopathy. The sequenced sample consisted of blood. The rearrangement joins TRBV19 to TRBJ1-2; a possible D gene is TRBD1 (5 bases). The DNA of the CDR3 is TGTGCCAGTAGTATGACAGAGAGCTATGGCTACACCTTC. Translating it yields CASSMTESYGYTF.